These T cell receptor beta chains were read from a single sample in a study of T cell responses to AZD1222 COVID-19 vaccine. Some clones are missing from TCRdb's copy, which holds only in-frame ones; the method was immunoSEQ multiplex PCR. The table shows around 81,000 clones, with around four fifths occurring only once. The sample was peripheral blood, taken on day 0 of AZD1222 vaccination. The receptors were gathered from an adult in good health. Both conserved end residues are part of each CDR3. D genes are given only for firm matches. Size tells how often a clone was seen (once, few, many) or the class of an expanded clone, and some rows leave it out.

clone_size: -; d_call: TRBD1; j_call: TRBJ2-1; v_call: TRBV5-1; cdr3_nt: TGCGCCAGCAGCTTGCGGGGACAGGGGTACAATGAGCAGTTCTTC; cdr3_aa: CASSLRGQGYNEQFF
clone_size: -; d_call: -; j_call: TRBJ2-2; v_call: TRBV6-2/TRBV6-3; cdr3_nt: TGTGCCAGCAGTTACCGGGCAGGGGGGACCGGGGAGCTGTTTTTT; cdr3_aa: CASSYRAGGTGELFF
clone_size: -; d_call: -; j_call: TRBJ2-6; v_call: TRBV21-1; cdr3_nt: TGTGCCACCCCCCCCCGGGACAGGGTGTCTGGGGCCAACGTCCTGACTTTC; cdr3_aa: CATPPRDRVSGANVLTF
clone_size: -; d_call: -; j_call: TRBJ2-2; v_call: TRBV7-2; cdr3_nt: TGTGCCAGCAGCTTTGGGGGCGCGGGCACCGGGGAGCTGTTTTTT; cdr3_aa: CASSFGGAGTGELFF
clone_size: -; d_call: -; j_call: TRBJ1-2; v_call: TRBV15; cdr3_nt: TGTGCCACCAGCACCATCCATGGCTACACCTTC; cdr3_aa: CATSTIHGYTF
clone_size: -; d_call: TRBD2; j_call: TRBJ2-5; v_call: TRBV5-4; cdr3_nt: TGTGCCAGCAGCAGGGGACTAGCGGGTTCACAAGAGACCCAGTACTTC; cdr3_aa: CASSRGLAGSQETQYF
clone_size: -; d_call: -; j_call: TRBJ1-5; v_call: TRBV19; cdr3_nt: TGTGCCAGTACCCTATCGGGCAGAAGGAGCAATCAGCCCCAGCATTTT; cdr3_aa: CASTLSGRRSNQPQHF
clone_size: -; d_call: -; j_call: TRBJ1-4; v_call: TRBV6-5; cdr3_nt: TGTGCCAGCAGTTACTCGTCAGGGCGGGGTAATGAAAAACTGTTTTTT; cdr3_aa: CASSYSSGRGNEKLFF
clone_size: -; d_call: -; j_call: TRBJ1-2; v_call: TRBV12-3/TRBV12-4; cdr3_nt: TGTGCCAGCAGTCCACGAGAAAATGGCTACACCTTC; cdr3_aa: CASSPRENGYTF
clone_size: -; d_call: -; j_call: TRBJ1-2; v_call: TRBV7-2; cdr3_nt: TGTGCCAGCAGCTTAGAGTCCCTCGCTAACTATGGCTACACCTTC; cdr3_aa: CASSLESLANYGYTF
clone_size: -; d_call: -; j_call: TRBJ2-3; v_call: TRBV4-3; cdr3_nt: TGCGCCAGCAGCCAAGATAGCATCGCAGATACGCAGTATTTT; cdr3_aa: CASSQDSIADTQYF
clone_size: -; d_call: -; j_call: TRBJ2-1; v_call: TRBV3-1/TRBV3-2; cdr3_nt: TGTGCCAGCAGCCAAGATGCCGGGAGCTCCGCCTACAATGAGCAGTTCTTC; cdr3_aa: CASSQDAGSSAYNEQFF
clone_size: -; d_call: TRBD1; j_call: TRBJ2-7; v_call: TRBV2; cdr3_nt: TGTGCCAGCAGCGCCCAAAGTCCCAGGGGGAGAGGGGAGCAGTACTTC; cdr3_aa: CASSAQSPRGRGEQYF
clone_size: -; d_call: TRBD2; j_call: TRBJ2-3; v_call: TRBV11-2; cdr3_nt: TGTGCCAGCAGCTTACTTAGCGGGAGTTTTGCAGATACGCAGTATTTT; cdr3_aa: CASSLLSGSFADTQYF
clone_size: -; d_call: TRBD2; j_call: TRBJ2-7; v_call: TRBV9; cdr3_nt: TGTGCCAGCACCCCCGGCGGGGGATCCTACGAGCAGTACTTC; cdr3_aa: CASTPGGGSYEQYF
clone_size: -; d_call: TRBD2; j_call: TRBJ2-1; v_call: TRBV5-1; cdr3_nt: TGCGCCAGCAGCTTGTTCGGTAGCGGGAAGTCCTACAATGAGCAGTTCTTC; cdr3_aa: CASSLFGSGKSYNEQFF
clone_size: once; d_call: TRBD1; j_call: TRBJ1-2; v_call: TRBV5-4; cdr3_nt: TGTGCCAGCAGCTTGGACAGGGGCGAGGGTGGCTACACCTTC; cdr3_aa: CASSLDRGEGGYTF
clone_size: -; d_call: TRBD1; j_call: TRBJ1-1; v_call: TRBV4-3; cdr3_nt: TGCGCCAGCAGCCAAGACGTCGGACAGGGAGGAACTGAAGCTTTCTTT; cdr3_aa: CASSQDVGQGGTEAFF
clone_size: few; d_call: -; j_call: TRBJ1-5; v_call: TRBV2; cdr3_nt: TGTGCCAGCGCAAGGGACAACAATCAGCCCCAGCATTTT; cdr3_aa: CASARDNNQPQHF
clone_size: -; d_call: TRBD1; j_call: TRBJ1-1; v_call: TRBV6-2/TRBV6-3; cdr3_nt: TGTGCCAGCAGCCACATCCGGACAGGGTCGAACACTGAAGCTTTCTTT; cdr3_aa: CASSHIRTGSNTEAFF
clone_size: -; d_call: -; j_call: TRBJ2-4; v_call: TRBV5-1; cdr3_nt: TGCGCCAGAACCCGGGTTGTGACTAGTAGGGACATTCAGTACTTC; cdr3_aa: CARTRVVTSRDIQYF
clone_size: -; d_call: TRBD2; j_call: TRBJ2-1; v_call: TRBV5-6; cdr3_nt: TGTGCCAGCAGCTTCGGGCCCGGGGGGTATGAGCAGTTCTTC; cdr3_aa: CASSFGPGGYEQFF
clone_size: -; d_call: -; j_call: TRBJ1-4; v_call: TRBV5-1; cdr3_nt: TGCGCCAGCAGCGATCAACCTTTACAGGGAGATGAAAAACTGTTTTTT; cdr3_aa: CASSDQPLQGDEKLFF
clone_size: -; d_call: TRBD1; j_call: TRBJ1-1; v_call: TRBV27; cdr3_nt: TGTGCCAGCAGTTTAACCCAACAGGGGGGAAACACTGAAGCTTTCTTT; cdr3_aa: CASSLTQQGGNTEAFF
clone_size: -; d_call: -; j_call: TRBJ2-5; v_call: TRBV5-4; cdr3_nt: TGTGCCAGCAGCTTGTTGATGTTTGCGGAGACCCAGTACTTC; cdr3_aa: CASSLLMFAETQYF
clone_size: -; d_call: TRBD1; j_call: TRBJ1-6; v_call: TRBV2; cdr3_nt: TGTGCCAGCAGGCCGGGACAGGGTAGCGCCCTCCACTTT; cdr3_aa: CASRPGQGSALHF
clone_size: -; d_call: TRBD1; j_call: TRBJ2-3; v_call: TRBV6-2/TRBV6-3; cdr3_nt: TGTGCCAGCAGTTATGGACAGGGGAGCTCAAGCACAGATACGCAGTATTTT; cdr3_aa: CASSYGQGSSSTDTQYF
clone_size: -; d_call: -; j_call: TRBJ1-1; v_call: TRBV12-2; cdr3_nt: TGTGCAAGTCGCTTAGCACAGGCCCTTAACACTGAAGCTTTCTTT; cdr3_aa: CASRLAQALNTEAFF
clone_size: -; d_call: -; j_call: TRBJ1-5; v_call: TRBV19; cdr3_nt: TGTGCCAGTAGTATGCAGGGTAGCAATCAGCCCCAGCATTTT; cdr3_aa: CASSMQGSNQPQHF
clone_size: -; d_call: -; j_call: TRBJ2-7; v_call: TRBV19; cdr3_nt: TGTGCCAGTAGTACCCTCCCACGGACACAGACCTACGAGCAGTACTTC; cdr3_aa: CASSTLPRTQTYEQYF
clone_size: -; d_call: -; j_call: TRBJ2-2; v_call: TRBV5-1; cdr3_nt: TGCGCCAGCAGCTTGGTCTCCCAGGGGCGGACCGGGGAGCTGTTTTTT; cdr3_aa: CASSLVSQGRTGELFF
clone_size: few; d_call: TRBD1; j_call: TRBJ1-2; v_call: TRBV4-1; cdr3_nt: TGCGCCAGCAGCCCATCAGGGACAGGGGGCCTTGAGGGCTACACCTTC; cdr3_aa: CASSPSGTGGLEGYTF
clone_size: -; d_call: -; j_call: TRBJ1-5; v_call: TRBV10-3; cdr3_nt: TGTGCCATCAGTGAGTCGCGGGGAGGGAATAGCAATCAGCCCCAGCATTTT; cdr3_aa: CAISESRGGNSNQPQHF
clone_size: -; d_call: -; j_call: TRBJ1-1; v_call: TRBV6-5; cdr3_nt: TGTGCCAGCAGTTACCAGGGTATGTCTGAAGCTTTCTTT; cdr3_aa: CASSYQGMSEAFF
clone_size: -; d_call: -; j_call: TRBJ1-6; v_call: TRBV27; cdr3_nt: TGTGCCAGCAGTTTTGGGGACTATAATTCACCCCTCCACTTT; cdr3_aa: CASSFGDYNSPLHF
clone_size: -; d_call: -; j_call: TRBJ1-5; v_call: TRBV6-1; cdr3_nt: TGTGCCAGCAGTGAAGCGGGACGGGATAATCAGCCCCAGCATTTT; cdr3_aa: CASSEAGRDNQPQHF
clone_size: once; d_call: -; j_call: TRBJ1-6; v_call: TRBV12-5; cdr3_nt: TGTGCTAGTGGTTTGCTCCCAGAAAATTCACCCCTCCACTTT; cdr3_aa: CASGLLPENSPLHF
clone_size: -; d_call: -; j_call: TRBJ2-3; v_call: TRBV4-1; cdr3_nt: TGCGCCAGCAGCCCCGGTGCCGGTGGCGGCTCTAGCACAGATACGCAGTATTTT; cdr3_aa: CASSPGAGGGSSTDTQYF
clone_size: -; d_call: -; j_call: TRBJ1-1; v_call: TRBV6-1; cdr3_nt: TGTGCCAGCAGTGGGGGCTTTATGGACTTTTCGGATGAAGCTTTCTTT; cdr3_aa: CASSGGFMDFSDEAFF
clone_size: -; d_call: -; j_call: TRBJ1-6; v_call: TRBV28; cdr3_nt: TGTGCCAGCAGTTTATTGCAGGGCTATAATTCACCCCTCCACTTT; cdr3_aa: CASSLLQGYNSPLHF
clone_size: -; d_call: TRBD2; j_call: TRBJ2-7; v_call: TRBV7-2; cdr3_nt: TGTGCCAGCAGCTCCTTCTCCGGGGGGGGCTCCTACGAGCAGTACTTC; cdr3_aa: CASSSFSGGGSYEQYF
clone_size: -; d_call: -; j_call: TRBJ1-4; v_call: TRBV20-1; cdr3_nt: TGCAGTGCTAGTAGTAGGGGGAATGAAAAACTGTTTTTT; cdr3_aa: CSASSRGNEKLFF
clone_size: once; d_call: -; j_call: TRBJ2-5; v_call: TRBV7-9; cdr3_nt: TGTGCCAGCAGCACCACTAGACTCAAAGAGACCCAGTACTTC; cdr3_aa: CASSTTRLKETQYF
clone_size: few; d_call: TRBD1; j_call: TRBJ1-5; v_call: TRBV5-6; cdr3_nt: TGTGCCAGCAGCGGTCGGGACAGGGAGAGTCAGCCCCAGCATTTT; cdr3_aa: CASSGRDRESQPQHF
clone_size: -; d_call: -; j_call: TRBJ1-6; v_call: TRBV4-3; cdr3_nt: TGCGCCAGCAGCCAAAGGGCCGGAGGGCCCCTCCACTTT; cdr3_aa: CASSQRAGGPLHF
clone_size: -; d_call: -; j_call: TRBJ2-2; v_call: TRBV27; cdr3_nt: TGTGCCAGCAGTTTATCCCCAGGCATTAGCACCGGGGAGCTGTTTTTT; cdr3_aa: CASSLSPGISTGELFF
clone_size: -; d_call: -; j_call: TRBJ1-1; v_call: TRBV14; cdr3_nt: TGTGCCAGCAGCCAAGATATGAACACTGAAGCTTTCTTT; cdr3_aa: CASSQDMNTEAFF
clone_size: -; d_call: -; j_call: TRBJ1-2; v_call: TRBV4-3; cdr3_nt: TGCGCCAGCAGCCAAGATCGTAGGGGCAGGGCAGGTGGCTACACCTTC; cdr3_aa: CASSQDRRGRAGGYTF
clone_size: -; d_call: TRBD2; j_call: TRBJ2-3; v_call: TRBV27; cdr3_nt: TGTGCCAGCAGTTTAGGGGCTAGCGGGACCACAGATACGCAGTATTTT; cdr3_aa: CASSLGASGTTDTQYF
clone_size: -; d_call: -; j_call: TRBJ2-5; v_call: TRBV18; cdr3_nt: TGTGCCAGTCTTGAGGGAGCCGGGACTGTCAAGACCCAGTACTTC; cdr3_aa: CASLEGAGTVKTQYF
clone_size: -; d_call: -; j_call: TRBJ2-1; v_call: TRBV4-1; cdr3_nt: TGCGCCAGCAGCCAACCGGGAGCCGATGAGCAGTTCTTC; cdr3_aa: CASSQPGADEQFF
clone_size: once; d_call: -; j_call: TRBJ1-2; v_call: TRBV19; cdr3_nt: TGTGCCAGTAGCATGGGACGCCTCGGGGATGGCTACACCTTC; cdr3_aa: CASSMGRLGDGYTF
clone_size: -; d_call: TRBD2; j_call: TRBJ2-1; v_call: TRBV3-1/TRBV3-2; cdr3_nt: TGTGCCAGCAGCCCCACGGGAGCGGGGGGTGGGAATGAGCAGTTCTTC; cdr3_aa: CASSPTGAGGGNEQFF
clone_size: once; d_call: -; j_call: TRBJ2-1; v_call: TRBV9; cdr3_nt: TGTGCCAGCAGCGTCGCGCCAAATGACAATGAGCAGTTCTTC; cdr3_aa: CASSVAPNDNEQFF
clone_size: -; d_call: -; j_call: TRBJ1-6; v_call: TRBV6-6; cdr3_nt: TGTGCCAGCAGTTACTCAAGGCTTAATAATTCACCCCTCCACTTT; cdr3_aa: CASSYSRLNNSPLHF
clone_size: -; d_call: -; j_call: TRBJ1-4; v_call: TRBV3-1/TRBV3-2; cdr3_nt: TGTGCCAGCAGCCGACACGCCGGGGAAAAACTGTTTTTT; cdr3_aa: CASSRHAGEKLFF
clone_size: -; d_call: TRBD1; j_call: TRBJ1-6; v_call: TRBV18; cdr3_nt: TGTGCCAGCTCGCCGACCGGGACAGAGGCTTCACCCCTCCACTTT; cdr3_aa: CASSPTGTEASPLHF